These 31 T cell receptor beta chains were sequenced from one sample in a study of identical twins. TCRdb processed the 5' RACE reads anew with MiXCR; each CDR3 protein has one entry. The sample holds roughly 720,000 distinct CDR3 sequences, about 18% seen once. This sample also belongs to another study, concerning T cells expressing NK-cell markers.

Sequencing input: PBMCs. The receptors derive from a woman in her late teens or twenties in good health.

The chain joins TRBV6-1 to TRBJ1-1, with TRBD1 matching 8 bases. Trimming cost V 7 bases and J 0 bases; bases outside gene matches: 4. CDR1 is MNHNS, CDR2 SASEGT, per germline. This CDR3 is 14 amino acids long. Written as DNA, the CDR3 is TGTGCCAGCAACAGACAGGGGATGAACACTGAAGCTTTCTTT. The encoded protein is CASNRQGMNTEAFF.

The table lists this clonotype with a few counts. This chain links TRBV6-5 with TRBJ2-5, with 8 nucleotides matching TRBD1. V lost 4 bases, J lost 2 bases, and 3 bases stayed unmatched. This CDR3 spans 14 amino acids. Germline CDR1 and CDR2: MNHEY and SVGAGI. The CDR3 DNA follows: TGTGCCAGCAGTTGGACAGGGAGGCAAGAGACCCAGTACTTC. This gives the protein CASSWTGRQETQYF.

This clonotype was recorded many times. The CDR3, as DNA: TGTGCCACCAATAGGGGTCCCAATCAGCCCCAGCATTTT. Protein product: CATNRGPNQPQHF. V usage is TRBV7-9 and J usage is TRBJ1-5, with a weak D call TRBD1 (5 bases). Looked up from germline, CDR1 is SEHNR and CDR2 is FQNEAQ (reference sequence). V lost 10 bases, J lost 3 bases, and 13 bases lay in between. CDR3 length: 13 residues.

At least ten counts were recorded for this clonotype. The chain is built from TRBV20-1 and TRBJ2-1; D remains ambiguous. V lost 6 bases to trimming and J lost 6 bases, with 9 bases between them. Germline V gene sequence: CDR1 DFQATT, CDR2 SNEGSKA (reference sequence). The CDR3 contains 11 residues. The CDR3 is CSAFVSNEQFF. CDR3 in DNA: TGCAGTGCCTTTGTCTCCAATGAGCAGTTCTTC.

The rearrangement links TRBV20-1 to TRBJ2-1; D is unclear. Germline-derived CDR1 and CDR2 are DFQATT and SNEGSKA (reference sequence). The length of the CDR3 is 14 residues. V dropped 6 bases and J dropped 4 bases, with 16 bases sitting between them. CDR3 in DNA: TGCAGTGCCATGCGGATGGCCGCTTACAATGAGCAGTTCTTC. Translated: CSAMRMAAYNEQFF.

This clonotype was observed a handful of times. The chain combines TRBV4-3 with TRBJ2-1, with D perhaps TRBD2 (5 bases). The CDR3 sequence is 15 residues long. Per the germline V gene, CDR1 is LGHNA and CDR2 is YSLEER. V lost 4 bases and J 0 bases, leaving 10 bases between the germline ends. Written as DNA, the CDR3 is TGCGCCAGCAGCCCGGACTCCAACTCCTACAATGAGCAGTTCTTC. This sequence encodes CASSPDSNSYNEQFF.

This clonotype has more than one count but fewer than ten. CDR3 loop: CASFSRGTEAFF. The CDR3 DNA reads as TGTGCCAGCTTCTCAAGGGGGACTGAAGCTTTCTTT. The chain has TRBV6-5 and TRBJ1-1; D possibly corresponds to TRBD1 (6 bases). Germline CDR1 and CDR2: MNHEY and SVGAGI. This CDR3 region has 12 residues. V lost 8 bases, J lost 5 bases, and 12 bases lay in between.

The chain links TRBV3-1 to TRBJ1-2; 10 bases fit TRBD1. Germline CDR1 is LGHDT and CDR2 is YNNKEL (reference sequence). V was pared by 2 bases and J by 5 bases, with 2 bases of the junction left unmatched. The CDR3 totals 14 residues. CDR3 bases: TGTGCCAGCAGCCAATGGACAGGGGGTTATGGCTACACCTTC. Its protein is CASSQWTGGYGYTF.

This clonotype was detected ten times or more. The J gene is TRBJ1-3, the V gene TRBV20-1, with TRBD1 matching 7 bases. Germline-derived CDR1 and CDR2 are DFQATT and SNEGSKA (reference sequence). This CDR3 is built from 16 residues. The trim removed 2 bases at V and 7 bases at J, leaving 14 bases unmatched. CDR3: CSARRTTGDRWNTIYF. DNA for the CDR3: TGCAGTGCTAGACGTACTACAGGGGATCGGTGGAACACCATATATTTT.

This clonotype was seen a few times. The chain combines TRBV5-1 with TRBJ2-4; possible D gene TRBD1, 5 bases. This CDR3 has 17 amino acids. Germline V gene sequence: CDR1 SGHRS, CDR2 YFSETQ. The V and J ends lost 0 bases and 5 bases respectively, with 18 bases between them. The CDR3 DNA reads as TGCGCCAGCAGCTTGGGGCCCTTCAGGGATGGAGAAAACATTCAGTACTTC. This gives the protein CASSLGPFRDGENIQYF.

The V and J genes are TRBV21-1 and TRBJ2-2; the table's TRBD1 call for D was not verified on the DNA. TRBV21-1 is a pseudogene segment. CDR3 length: 13 residues. The CDR3 DNA follows: TGTGCCAGCACCCCCCTGTCCACCGGGGAGCTGTTTTTT. Its translation is CASTPLSTGELFF.

This clonotype was picked up a small number of times. The gene calls are TRBV27 and TRBJ2-3; either TRBD1 or TRBD2 may fit D (5 bases each). Germline-derived CDR1 and CDR2 are MNHEY and SMNVEV (reference sequence). The CDR3 sequence is 14 residues long. V dropped 8 bases and J dropped 2 bases, with 14 bases sitting between them. The CDR3 region has the DNA TGTGCCAGCCTTCGGGACCCTTCCACAGATACGCAGTATTTT. The encoded protein is CASLRDPSTDTQYF.

This sequence joins TRBV4-3 and TRBJ2-4, with a tentative D call TRBD2 (6 bases). The CDR3 totals 15 residues. With 9 bases removed from V and 3 bases from J, the gap between germline ends came to 18 bases. The germline V gene encodes CDR1 LGHNA and CDR2 YSLEER. The CDR3 sequence: CASAASGWGKNIQYF. The CDR3 DNA is TGCGCCAGTGCCGCCAGCGGGTGGGGCAAAAACATTCAGTACTTC.

This clonotype showed up just a few times. The chain is built from TRBV12-3 or TRBV12-4 and TRBJ1-1; D uncertain. CDR3 length equals 11 residues. Trimming shortened V by 8 bases and J by 5 bases, and 9 bases separated the two germline ends. CDR3 nucleotides: TGTGCCAGCCGGAGAAGGACTGAAGCTTTCTTT. Residues: CASRRRTEAFF.

This clonotype showed up just a few times. The chain carries TRBV12-3 or TRBV12-4 and TRBJ1-5, with D maybe TRBD1 (5 bases). The V gene lost 7 bases and the J gene lost 7 bases, with 8 bases spanning the gap. The CDR3 contains 11 residues. The chain's CDR3 is CASMRGQPQHF. The CDR3 coding sequence is TGTGCCAGCATGAGGGGCCAGCCCCAGCATTTT.

V is TRBV6-5 and J is TRBJ1-2; 8 positions match TRBD1. With V trimmed by 0 bases and J by 5 bases, 11 bases remained unmatched. The V gene's germline CDR1 is MNHEY and CDR2 SVGAGI. This CDR3 region has 17 residues. The CDR3 DNA follows: TGTGCCAGCAGTTACTCGGGGCAGGGGGCGGTGAGGTATGGCTACACCTTC. It encodes CASSYSGQGAVRYGYTF.

The V and J genes are TRBV27 and TRBJ2-7; 9 positions match TRBD1. CDR3 length: 14 residues. V was pared by 8 bases and J by 3 bases, with 8 bases of the junction left unmatched. The V gene's germline CDR1 is MNHEY and CDR2 SMNVEV (reference sequence). The CDR3 coding sequence is TGTGCCAGCGGGATCGGACAGGGGCTCTACGAGCAGTACTTC. As protein: CASGIGQGLYEQYF.

This clonotype was observed a few times. The rearrangement uses TRBV4-3 and TRBJ2-7; D is unresolved. Trimming shortened V by 3 bases and J by 2 bases, and 14 bases separated the two germline ends. This CDR3 region has 15 residues. Germline CDR1 LGHNA, CDR2 YSLEER. The CDR3 region has the DNA TGCGCCAGCAGCCAGATCCCGGGCAGCGCCTACGAGCAGTACTTC. It specifies CASSQIPGSAYEQYF.

This clonotype appeared many times. V usage is TRBV12-3 or TRBV12-4 and J usage is TRBJ1-2; possible D gene TRBD1, 6 bases. CDR3 length: 15 amino acids. V was shortened by 5 bases and J by 7 bases, with 20 bases between the two germline ends. Written as DNA, the CDR3 is TGTGCCAGCAGTCCTCGGGCCAGGGGATTACGTGGCTACACCTTC. This translates into CASSPRARGLRGYTF.

The genes are TRBV3-1 and TRBJ2-1, with D perhaps TRBD2 (6 bases). The CDR3 loop spans 12 amino acids. Germline V gives CDR1 LGHDT, CDR2 YNNKEL (reference sequence). Trimming left V 3 bases short and J 12 bases short, with 12 bases between. The CDR3 sequence is CASSQGGVWQFF. Here the CDR3 DNA reads TGTGCCAGCAGCCAGGGGGGAGTATGGCAGTTCTTC.

The chain joins TRBV5-1 to TRBJ1-1; 7 positions match TRBD1. CDR1 and CDR2 from the germline V gene are SGHRS and YFSETQ. V gave up 5 bases and J gave up 5 bases; unmatched junction bases: 9. The length of the CDR3 is 14 residues. The CDR3 sequence is CASSFGQEGTEAFF. The CDR3 nucleotides read TGCGCCAGCAGTTTCGGACAGGAGGGGACTGAAGCTTTCTTT.

The chain couples TRBV30 to TRBJ2-4; 8 nucleotides agree with TRBD1. V lost 2 bases to trimming and J lost 12 bases; unmatched junction nucleotides: 15. The germline CDR1 and CDR2 sequences are GTSNPN and SVGIG (reference sequence). The CDR3 runs 15 residues. The CDR3 spells CAWSPAGRGRLPQYF. Written as DNA, the CDR3 is TGTGCCTGGAGTCCAGCGGGCAGGGGGCGGCTACCTCAGTACTTC.

This clonotype was detected only a few times. The chain combines TRBV10-3 with TRBJ2-7; 7 bases are shared with TRBD2. The CDR3 length is 15 residues. Germline CDR1 ENHRY, CDR2 SYGVKD. V lost 0 bases and J lost 6; bases outside the gene matches: 8. The CDR3, as DNA: TGTGCCATCAGTGAGTCCCCAGCGGGGAGGACCGAGCAGTACTTC. It encodes CAISESPAGRTEQYF.

The rearrangement joins TRBV11-2 to TRBJ2-7; no definite D call. Trimming took off 2 bases at V and 6 bases at J, with 17 bases between the two ends. Per the germline V gene, CDR1 is SGHAT and CDR2 is FQNNGV. The CDR3 extends over 15 amino acids. As DNA, the CDR3 is TGTGCCAGCAGCTTACTACGAACTGGGCTTTCCGAGCAGTACTTC. Protein sequence: CASSLLRTGLSEQYF.

This chain uses TRBV6-6 with TRBJ2-1; TRBD1 is a possible D gene (7 bases). Germline V gene sequence: CDR1 MNHNY, CDR2 SVGAGI (reference sequence). This CDR3 contains 12 residues. Trimming stripped 6 bases from V and 7 bases from J, with 10 bases between. The CDR3 DNA reads TGTGCCAGCAGCGCAGGGGGGAATGAGCAGTTCTTC. Protein product: CASSAGGNEQFF.

This clonotype was seen just once. CDR3 protein: CASSLNSPDTQYF. The CDR3 DNA is TGTGCCAGCAGCTTGAACAGCCCCGATACGCAGTATTTT. The genes are TRBV7-8 and TRBJ2-3; D gene unclear. The CDR3 extends over 13 amino acids. Germline V gene sequence: CDR1 SGHVS, CDR2 FQNEAQ. V lost 3 bases and J 6 bases, leaving 10 bases between the germline ends.

The sample holds a few counts of this clonotype. The chain employs TRBV12-3 or TRBV12-4 and TRBJ1-1, with D hard to call. The CDR3 sequence is 13 residues long. Trimming cost V 1 base and J 4 bases, with 7 bases left between them. CDR3 region: CASSLVGLTEAFF. DNA for the CDR3: TGTGCCAGCAGTTTAGTCGGCCTCACTGAAGCTTTCTTT.

The chain has TRBV15 and TRBJ2-4, with 9 bases lining up with TRBD1. V trimming: 8 bases; J trimming: 8 bases; junction bases outside the gene matches: 13. Germline V gives CDR1 LNHNV, CDR2 YYDKDF (reference sequence). CDR3 size: 15 residues. CDR3 residues: CATGNQQGAGDIQYF. CDR3 sequence (DNA): TGTGCCACCGGAAACCAACAGGGGGCTGGCGACATTCAGTACTTC.

This clonotype has only a few counts. CDR3 in amino acids: CASSLERDGYGYTF. The CDR3 DNA reads as TGTGCCAGCAGCTTGGAGCGGGATGGCTATGGCTACACCTTC. The rearrangement links TRBV5-5 to TRBJ1-2; D remains unclear. Germline lookup yields CDR1 SGHKS and CDR2 YYEKEE (reference sequence). The V end lost 0 bases, the J end lost 4 bases, and 10 bases lay between the germline ends. The CDR3 is made up of 14 amino acids. Supplemented by reference TRBV5-5 and TRBJ1-2, the full variable domain reads DAGVTQSPTHLIKTRGQQVTLRCSPISGHKSVSWYQQVLGQGPQFIFQYYEKEERGRGNFPDRFSARQFPNYSSELNVNALLLGDSALYLCASSLERDGYGYTFGSGTRLTVV.

Only a few counts were recorded for this clonotype. The chain links TRBV5-1 to TRBJ2-4, with D perhaps assigned TRBD1 or TRBD2 (5 bases each). CDR1 is SGHRS, CDR2 YFSETQ, per germline. V lost 3 bases, J lost 5 bases, and 15 bases lay in between. This CDR3 region has 15 residues. The CDR3 region has the DNA TGCGCCAGCAGCTGGCGAGGGGCTGTTCAAAACATTCAGTACTTC. Its translation is CASSWRGAVQNIQYF.

The chain is built from TRBV24-1 and TRBJ2-1; D not resolved. CDR3 length: 12 amino acids. Per germline, CDR1 KGHDR and CDR2 SFDVKD. Between the trimmed V and J ends, which lost 0 bases and 15 bases, there was a span of 11 bases. This CDR3 is CATSDLLGKRFF. The CDR3 nucleotides read TGTGCCACCAGTGATTTGTTAGGGAAGCGGTTCTTC.